Listed here are 10 T cell receptor beta chains from one sample, sequenced in a study of T cells in Graves' hyperthyroidism and ophthalmopathy (dated by TCRdb to between 2018 and 2020). Library creation used multiplex PCR. Sequenced using an Illumina HiSeq 2000. The TCR beta CDR3 regions were amplified from RNA transcripts. A first-round RT-PCR of the TCR CDR3 used the HTBI primer set with the Qiagen OneStep RT-PCR kit. The public reads were reprocessed in TCRdb via fastp at Q25 and MiXCR, keeping in-frame beta chains. Rows with a matching CDR3 protein are joined into one entry that keeps the most common DNA and genes. The sample data list fewer than 600,000 distinct CDR3 sequences, and about 14% of these were observed just once. The ten largest make up approximately 14% of the sample. The specimen was blood. These receptors came from a woman in her 40s with Graves' hyperthyroidism.

This clonotype was observed many times. The chain joins TRBV28 to TRBJ2-4; D perhaps matches TRBD1 (6 bases). CDR1 MDHEN and CDR2 SYDVKM come from the germline V gene. The CDR3 is 14 amino acids. With 4 bases removed from V and 2 bases from J, the gap between germline ends came to 9 bases. In DNA form, the CDR3 reads TGTGCCAGCAGTTCGACAGGTTCCAAAAACATTCAGTACTTC. Encoded protein: CASSSTGSKNIQYF. Full variable domain (rest looked up from reference TRBV28 and TRBJ2-4): DVKVTQSSRYLVKRTGEKVFLECVQDMDHENMFWYRQDPGLGLRLIYFSYDVKMKEKGDIPEGYSVSREKKERFSLILESASTNQTSMYLCASSSTGSKNIQYFGAGTRLSVL.

This clonotype was counted ten times or more. CDR3 DNA sequence: TGCAGCGTACAATCCGGGAGCACTGAAGCTTTCTTT. Amino acids: CSVQSGSTEAFF. The chain joins TRBV29-1 to TRBJ1-1; D remains ambiguous. There are 12 residues in the CDR3. In germline, CDR1 is SQVTM, CDR2 ANQGSEA. Trimming shortened V by 6 bases and J by 4 bases, and 12 bases separated the two germline ends.

The chain has TRBV9 and TRBJ2-3; 8 bases agree with TRBD2. CDR1 and CDR2 (germline): SGDLS, YYNGEE. The CDR3 sequence is 16 residues long. Trimming took 0 bases from V and 6 from J; bases not matched to a gene: 9. The CDR3 DNA reads as TGTGCCAGCAGCGTAGACGGGAGGGCCCTCGCGGATACGCAGTATTTT. Its protein is CASSVDGRALADTQYF.

This clonotype was detected ten times or more. The chain employs TRBV7-2 and TRBJ2-2; D may be TRBD1 or TRBD2 (5 bases each). V gave up 5 bases and J gave up 4 bases, with 11 bases separating them. The CDR3 totals 14 residues. Germline V CDR1 and CDR2: SGHTA, FQGNSA. The CDR3 DNA reads as TGTGCCAGCAGCCCGGGACGGATCACCGGGGAGCTGTTTTTT. Translated, it gives CASSPGRITGELFF.

There are many counts of this clonotype. The chain combines TRBV12-5 with TRBJ1-5; 8 bases are shared with TRBD1. This CDR3 spans 15 amino acids. CDR1 LGHNT and CDR2 FRNRAP come from the germline V gene. After removal of 4 bases from V and 4 bases from J, the junction contained 6 bases not matched to a gene. The CDR3 DNA follows: TGTGCTAGTGGTTCAGGACAGGGTAGGAATCAGCCCCAGCATTTT. It translates to CASGSGQGRNQPQHF.

This clonotype appeared a single time. The genes are TRBV7-8 and TRBJ2-2, with 7 bases lining up with TRBD2. The V gene end was trimmed by 5 bases and the J gene end by 2 bases; junction bases not matched to a gene: 8. Germline loops: CDR1 SGHVS, CDR2 FQNEAQ. This CDR3 has 16 residues. CDR3 bases: TGTGCCAGCAGCCCAATGCGGGAGAGAAACACCGGGGAGCTGTTTTTT. Translated: CASSPMRERNTGELFF.

This clonotype turned up a few times. This chain connects TRBV6-1 to TRBJ2-1, with a weak D call TRBD2 (6 bases). Trimming removed 1 base at V and 9 bases at J, with 13 bases between. CDR3 size: 14 residues. CDR1 and CDR2 from the germline V gene are MNHNS and SASEGT. The CDR3 protein is CASSEGAGTSEQFF. The CDR3 coding sequence is TGTGCCAGCAGTGAAGGAGCCGGGACTTCTGAGCAGTTCTTC.

The rearrangement uses TRBV6-5 and TRBJ2-1; 11 positions match TRBD2. This CDR3 has 15 residues. Germline-derived CDR1 and CDR2 are MNHEY and SVGAGI. The J segment lost 7 bases and the V segment lost 2 bases, leaving 4 bases of the junction unmatched. Here the CDR3 reads CASSYTSGSWNEQFF. CDR3 bases: TGTGCCAGCAGTTACACTAGCGGGAGTTGGAATGAGCAGTTCTTC.

There are many counts of this clonotype. A junction boundary mismatches the germline segment, possibly from a read error. The chain employs TRBV7-9 and TRBJ2-2, with D maybe TRBD1 (6 bases). Per germline, CDR1 SEHNR and CDR2 FQNEAQ (reference sequence). This CDR3 has 14 residues. The CDR3: CASSPTGNTGELFF. DNA for the CDR3: TGCGCCAGCAGCCCGACAGGGAACACCGGGGAGCTGTTTTTT.

This sequence joins TRBV6-1 and TRBJ2-3, with D perhaps matching TRBD1 (5 bases). Germline V gene lookup returns CDR1 MNHNS and CDR2 SASEGT. The CDR3 has 15 amino acids. Trimming removed 6 bases at V and 2 bases at J, with 15 bases between. CDR3 in DNA: TGTGCCAGCAGGACAGATTTCCTCAACACAGATACGCAGTATTTT. Amino acid sequence: CASRTDFLNTDTQYF.